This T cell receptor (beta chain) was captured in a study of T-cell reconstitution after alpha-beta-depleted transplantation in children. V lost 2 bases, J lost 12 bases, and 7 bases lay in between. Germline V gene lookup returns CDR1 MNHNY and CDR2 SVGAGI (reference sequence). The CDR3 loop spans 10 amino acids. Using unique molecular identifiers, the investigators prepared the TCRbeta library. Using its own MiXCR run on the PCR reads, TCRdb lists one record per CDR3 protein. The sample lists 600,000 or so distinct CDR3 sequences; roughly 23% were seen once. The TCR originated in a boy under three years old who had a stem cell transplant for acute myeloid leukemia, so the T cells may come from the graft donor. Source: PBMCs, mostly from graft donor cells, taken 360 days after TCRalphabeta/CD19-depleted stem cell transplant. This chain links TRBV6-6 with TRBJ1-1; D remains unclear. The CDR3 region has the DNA TGTGCCAGCAGTTACGAAATCCCTTTCTTT. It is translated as CASSYEIPFF.